These 27 T cell receptor beta chains were all obtained from the same sample, sequenced in a study of blood T cells in healthy people across ages. A second PCR of about 7 to 12 cycles used a sample-barcoded 5' primer and a J-beta primer mix. TCRdb processed the 5' RACE reads anew with MiXCR; each CDR3 protein has one entry. The sample records about 570,000 distinct CDR3 sequences, approximately 25% being singletons. Sequencing used blood. These receptor sequences come from a woman in her 70s in good health.

The chain joins TRBV9 to TRBJ1-2; TRBD1 might be the D (6 bases). The CDR3 is 22 residues long. The germline gives CDR1 SGDLS, CDR2 YYNGEE. Between the trimmed V and J ends, which lost 0 bases and 0 bases, there was a span of 30 bases. The CDR3 region is CASSVGVDRRRVYSQTNYGYTF. CDR3 in DNA: TGTGCCAGCAGCGTAGGGGTTGACAGGCGGAGGGTCTATTCTCAAACTAACTATGGCTACACCTTC.

This chain joins TRBV7-2 and TRBJ2-4; tentatively, D is TRBD1 (5 bases). Germline CDR1 and CDR2: SGHTA and FQGNSA. This CDR3 has 14 residues. V lost 2 bases, J lost 7 bases, and 12 bases lay in between. CDR3 amino acids: CASSLPGSRNIQYF. Here the CDR3 DNA reads TGTGCCAGCAGCTTACCAGGGTCGAGGAACATTCAGTACTTC.

This clonotype was counted a few times. The gene calls are TRBV7-6 and TRBJ2-3, with TRBD1 matching over 9 bases. This CDR3 has 16 residues. CDR1 is SGHVS and CDR2 is FNYEAQ in the germline V gene. The V and J ends lost 4 bases and 1 base, in that order; junction bases with no gene match: 6. CDR3 sequence reads: CASSYYRGLGTDTQYF. The CDR3 DNA sequence: TGTGCCAGCAGCTATTACAGGGGGCTCGGCACAGATACGCAGTATTTT.

This clonotype was found many times. This sequence joins TRBV20-1 and TRBJ2-2, with TRBD1 identical over 7 bases. Germline CDR1 reads DFQATT; CDR2 reads SNEGSKA (reference sequence). The CDR3 consists of 14 residues. Germline trimming cut 0 bases from V and 8 bases from J; bases unmatched to any gene: 6. DNA of the CDR3: TGCAGTGCTAGAGATCCAAGGGGGCCAGGGGAGCTGTTTTTT. Translated, it gives CSARDPRGPGELFF.

This clonotype was seen more than once but under ten times. The chain uses TRBV5-1 and TRBJ1-1; D possibly corresponds to TRBD1 (5 bases). The V end lost 0 bases, the J end lost 4 bases, and 13 bases lay between the germline ends. The CDR3 runs 15 residues. Per germline, CDR1 SGHRS and CDR2 YFSETQ. The CDR3 loop is CASSLAVGGGTEAFF. The CDR3 DNA follows: TGCGCCAGCAGCTTGGCGGTTGGTGGGGGCACTGAAGCTTTCTTT.

This clonotype was found a few times. The rearrangement uses TRBV7-2 and TRBJ2-3, with D tentatively TRBD1 (5 bases). The V gene's germline CDR1 is SGHTA and CDR2 FQGNSA. CDR3 length: 15 residues. V dropped 2 bases and J dropped 5 bases, with 14 bases sitting between them. CDR3 sequence: CASSLFQGTRDTQYF. In DNA, the CDR3 is TGTGCCAGCAGCTTATTCCAGGGAACCAGAGATACGCAGTATTTT.

This chain links TRBV4-2 with TRBJ1-1, with a weak D call TRBD1 (6 bases). Germline CDR1 reads LGHNA; CDR2 reads YNFKEQ. The CDR3 covers 16 residues. V shed 0 bases and J shed 5 bases, with 16 bases lying between them. This CDR3 reads CASSQDPAGARTEAFF. CDR3 nucleotides: TGTGCCAGCAGCCAAGATCCCGCAGGGGCAAGAACTGAAGCTTTCTTT.

The gene calls are TRBV18 and TRBJ2-3; maybe TRBD1 (6 bases). Trimming stripped 4 bases from V and 2 bases from J, with 16 bases between. Per the germline V gene, CDR1 is KGHSH and CDR2 is LQKENI. CDR3 size: 16 residues. CDR3 DNA: TGTGCCAGCTCACTTCTCCAACAGGGAAACACAGATACGCAGTATTTT. Translating gives CASSLLQQGNTDTQYF.

Ten or more counts support this clonotype. The genes are TRBV20-1 and TRBJ1-1; D gene uncertain. CDR3 length: 17 residues. The germline V and J ends were trimmed by 0 bases and 1 base, with 18 bases remaining between them. CDR1 is DFQATT and CDR2 is SNEGSKA in the germline V gene (reference sequence). CDR3 in DNA: TGCAGTGCTAGAGATCAAGAGCCGATCGGCCGGAACACTGAAGCTTTCTTT. Translation: CSARDQEPIGRNTEAFF.

This clonotype was picked up many times. This rearrangement joins TRBV7-2 to TRBJ2-5; D gene unclear. There are 11 residues in the CDR3. The V gene lost 5 bases and the J gene lost 4 bases, with 5 bases spanning the gap. Germline CDR1 SGHTA, CDR2 FQGNSA. The CDR3 region has the DNA TGTGCCAGCAGCACCGGAGAGACCCAGTACTTC. Translating it yields CASSTGETQYF.

This clonotype was counted only a few times. The chain has TRBV7-9 and TRBJ2-5; 10 bases match TRBD1. Germline V gene lookup returns CDR1 SEHNR and CDR2 FQNEAQ (reference sequence). The CDR3 consists of 17 residues. Losses at the gene ends were 6 bases for V and 2 bases for J; bases not matched to a gene: 12. CDR3 DNA: TGTGCCAGCAGTCGTATAGGGGGGACAGGGGATCAAGAGACCCAGTACTTC. Translated, it gives CASSRIGGTGDQETQYF.

The genes are TRBV29-1 and TRBJ2-3; maybe TRBD2 (6 bases). From germline, CDR1 is SQVTM and CDR2 ANQGSEA. This CDR3 spans 13 amino acids. Trimming left V 3 bases short and J 1 base short, with 8 bases between. CDR3 in amino acids: CSVEPSGTDTQYF. The CDR3 region has the DNA TGCAGCGTTGAGCCTAGCGGCACAGATACGCAGTATTTT.

This clonotype was counted a single time. The V call is TRBV14, the J call TRBJ2-7, with TRBD1 matching over 8 bases. V shed 1 base and J 2 bases; nucleotides not matched to a gene: 7. Germline V gene data show CDR1 as SGHDN and CDR2 as FVKESK. The CDR3 is 16 residues long. CDR3 in amino acids: CASSQGPGQGPYEQYF. CDR3 in DNA: TGTGCCAGCAGCCAAGGTCCCGGACAGGGTCCCTACGAGCAGTACTTC.

This clonotype was detected only a few times. V gene TRBV18 combines with J gene TRBJ2-7; TRBD1 agrees at 10 bases. Germline V gene sequence: CDR1 KGHSH, CDR2 LQKENI. CDR3 size: 14 residues. Losses at the gene ends were 4 bases for V and 6 bases for J; bases not matched to a gene: 6. The CDR3 nucleotides read TGTGCCAGCTCACGGGGCCGGGACAGGGGCGAGCAGTACTTC. It encodes CASSRGRDRGEQYF.

This clonotype was observed a few times. This rearrangement joins TRBV5-4 to TRBJ2-5; D is undetermined. The CDR3 consists of 11 residues. Germline V lookup: CDR1 SGHNT, CDR2 YYREEE (reference sequence). The ends were cut back, 6 bases at V and 5 bases at J, with 8 bases in the middle. CDR3 in DNA: TGTGCCAGCAACACGCGGGAGACCCAGTACTTC. Residues: CASNTRETQYF.

This clonotype was seen just once. The V call is TRBV6-2 or TRBV6-3, the J call TRBJ1-1; D possibly corresponds to TRBD1 (6 bases). The V end was cut by 6 bases, the J end by 2 bases, with 13 bases between. Germline loops: CDR1 MNHEY, CDR2 SVGEGT. The CDR3 has 14 amino acids. CDR3 amino acids: CASRPTGPNTEAFF. For the CDR3, the DNA is TGTGCCAGCAGACCAACAGGGCCCAACACTGAAGCTTTCTTT.

The chain uses TRBV7-2 and TRBJ1-2, with no clear D. The germline V gene has CDR1 SGHTA and CDR2 FQGNSA. This CDR3 is built from 14 residues. V lost 2 bases, J lost 2 bases, and 9 bases lay in between. The CDR3 nucleotides read TGTGCCAGCAGCTTACTCCGCAGGAACTATGGCTACACCTTC. The encoded protein is CASSLLRRNYGYTF.

The DNA of the CDR3 is TGTGCCAGCAGCCAAGGGCGCACAGATACGCAGTATTTT. Translating it yields CASSQGRTDTQYF. The chain joins TRBV4-2 to TRBJ2-3; D unclear. CDR3 length: 13 amino acids. Germline V gene data show CDR1 as LGHNA and CDR2 as YNFKEQ. Trimming cost V 1 base and J 1 base, with 3 bases left between them.

This chain uses TRBV20-1 with TRBJ2-5, with a possible D match to TRBD1 (5 bases). TRBJ2-1 explains the end of the DNA better; the J call may be wrong. The V gene's germline CDR1 is DFQATT and CDR2 SNEGSKA (reference sequence). This CDR3 has 14 amino acids. The DNA of the CDR3 is TGCAGTGCGGCCCAGGGTACCACGGGCTATGAGCAGTTCTTC. Protein product: CSAAQGTTGYEQFF.

This clonotype was counted between two and nine times. The rearrangement links TRBV3-1 to TRBJ1-2; D possibly corresponds to TRBD1 (5 bases). Trimming removed 5 bases from V and 9 bases from J, with 16 bases in between. Germline V gene lookup returns CDR1 LGHDT and CDR2 YNNKEL (reference sequence). The CDR3 spans 13 residues. CDR3 loop: CASSADRYTSYTF. The CDR3 DNA is TGTGCCAGCAGCGCTGACAGATATACTAGCTACACCTTC. The variable domain in full, completed from reference TRBV3-1 and TRBJ1-2, reads DTAVSQTPKYLVTQMGNDKSIKCEQNLGHDTMYWYKQDSKKFLKIMFSYNNKELIINETVPNRFSPKSPDKAHLNLHINSLELGDSAVYFCASSADRYTSYTFGSGTRLTVV.

This clonotype was found a few times. The rearrangement uses TRBV12-3 or TRBV12-4 and TRBJ2-5; TRBD2 is a possible D gene (7 bases). V gave up 5 bases and J gave up 1 base, with 8 bases separating them. The CDR3 is 13 amino acids. CDR3 bases: TGTGCCAGCAGTCGGGGGGCCCAAGAGACCCAGTACTTC. It codes for CASSRGAQETQYF.

There are a few counts of this clonotype. The V gene is TRBV4-2, the J gene TRBJ1-3, with D perhaps TRBD1 (6 bases). Germline V lookup: CDR1 LGHNA, CDR2 YNFKEQ. The CDR3 extends over 16 amino acids. Trimming left V 1 base short and J 0 bases short, with 10 bases between. The CDR3, as DNA: TGTGCCAGCAGCCAAGGCGGGACAAACTCTGGAAACACCATATATTTT. It codes for CASSQGGTNSGNTIYF.

This rearrangement joins TRBV5-1 to TRBJ2-3, with TRBD2 matching over 7 bases. J lost 2 bases, V lost 0 bases, and 3 bases had no gene match. The V gene's germline CDR1 is SGHRS and CDR2 YFSETQ. The CDR3 is made up of 15 amino acids. The CDR3, as DNA: TGCGCCAGCAGCTTGGCGGCGGGGGTCACAGATACGCAGTATTTT. This sequence encodes CASSLAAGVTDTQYF.

This clonotype has a handful of counts. The chain carries TRBV7-2 and TRBJ1-1; possibly TRBD1 for D (6 bases). Looked up from germline, CDR1 is SGHTA and CDR2 is FQGNSA. This CDR3 region has 13 residues. Deletions cut 5 bases from V and 7 bases from J, with 14 bases between. CDR3 sequence: CASSLGHLLEAFF. In DNA form, the CDR3 reads TGTGCCAGCAGCCTGGGACACCTTCTTGAAGCTTTCTTT.

The rearrangement joins TRBV27 to TRBJ2-7, with 8 bases that match TRBD1. With V trimmed by 7 bases and J by 5 bases, 4 bases remained unmatched. Germline loops: CDR1 MNHEY, CDR2 SMNVEV (reference sequence). This CDR3 region has 12 residues. CDR3 in amino acids: CASNLQGDEQYF. CDR3 coding DNA: TGTGCCAGCAATCTACAGGGGGACGAGCAGTACTTC.

This clonotype was seen a few times. The chain combines TRBV7-2 with TRBJ1-2; no definite D call. The CDR3 spans 12 residues. V lost 4 bases and J 8 bases, leaving 11 bases between the germline ends. Germline loops: CDR1 SGHTA, CDR2 FQGNSA. The CDR3 protein is CASSSSSLGYTF. The CDR3 nucleotides read TGTGCCAGCAGCTCCTCAAGTCTAGGCTACACCTTC.

This clonotype showed up just a few times. The CDR3 DNA sequence: TGTGCCAGCAGTAAACAGGGGGCGTGGGAGCAGTACTTC. It translates to CASSKQGAWEQYF. This rearrangement joins TRBV6-5 to TRBJ2-5; 9 nucleotides align to TRBD1. This CDR3 contains 13 residues. V lost 5 bases and J lost 11; bases outside the gene matches: 9. The germline gives CDR1 MNHEY, CDR2 SVGAGI.